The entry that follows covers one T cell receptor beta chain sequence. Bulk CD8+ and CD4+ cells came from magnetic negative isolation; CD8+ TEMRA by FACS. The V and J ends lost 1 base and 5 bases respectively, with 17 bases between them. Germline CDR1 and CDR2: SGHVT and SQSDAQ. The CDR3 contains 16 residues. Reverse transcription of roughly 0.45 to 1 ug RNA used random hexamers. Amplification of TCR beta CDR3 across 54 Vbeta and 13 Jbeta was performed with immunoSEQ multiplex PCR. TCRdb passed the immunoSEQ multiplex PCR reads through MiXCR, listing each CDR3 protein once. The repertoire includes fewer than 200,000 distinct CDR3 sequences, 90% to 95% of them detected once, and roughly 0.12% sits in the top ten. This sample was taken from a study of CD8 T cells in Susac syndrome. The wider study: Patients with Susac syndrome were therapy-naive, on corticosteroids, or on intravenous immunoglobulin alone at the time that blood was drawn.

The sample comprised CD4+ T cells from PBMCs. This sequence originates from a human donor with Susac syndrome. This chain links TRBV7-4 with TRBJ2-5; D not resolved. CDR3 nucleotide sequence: TGTGCCAGCAGCTTAGGGGTCTGCGGTTTAGGCGAGACCCAGTACTTC. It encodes CASSLGVCGLGETQYF.